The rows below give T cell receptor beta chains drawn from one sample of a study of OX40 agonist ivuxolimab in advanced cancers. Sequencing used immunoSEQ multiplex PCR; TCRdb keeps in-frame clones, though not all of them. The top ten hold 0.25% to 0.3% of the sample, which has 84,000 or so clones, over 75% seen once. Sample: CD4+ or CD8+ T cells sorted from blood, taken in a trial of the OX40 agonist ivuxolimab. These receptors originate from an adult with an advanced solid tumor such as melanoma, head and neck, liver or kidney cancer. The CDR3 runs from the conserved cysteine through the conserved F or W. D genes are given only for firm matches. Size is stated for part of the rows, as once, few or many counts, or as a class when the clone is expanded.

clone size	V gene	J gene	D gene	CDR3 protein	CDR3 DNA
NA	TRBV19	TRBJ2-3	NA	CASSIGGTTDTQYF	TGTGCCAGTAGTATAGGCGGGACCACAGATACGCAGTATTTT
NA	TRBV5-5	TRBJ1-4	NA	CASSLAAGPNEKLFF	TGTGCCAGCAGCTTGGCGGCAGGGCCTAATGAAAAACTGTTTTTT
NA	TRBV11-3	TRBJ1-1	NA	CASSLFRAPAFF	TGTGCCAGCAGCCTCTTCCGGGCCCCGGCTTTCTTT
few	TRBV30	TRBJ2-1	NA	CAWTIRAGNEQFF	TGTGCCTGGACGATCCGAGCGGGCAATGAGCAGTTCTTC
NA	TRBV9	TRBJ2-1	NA	CASSVGVGGPYNEQFF	TGTGCCAGCAGCGTAGGTGTGGGGGGGCCCTACAATGAGCAGTTCTTC
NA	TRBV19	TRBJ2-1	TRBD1	CASTGGEFNEQFF	TGTGCCAGCACAGGGGGCGAGTTCAATGAGCAGTTCTTC
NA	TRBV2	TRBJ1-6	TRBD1	CASSLNGQGSLGNSPLHF	TGTGCCAGCAGCTTGAACGGACAGGGCAGCCTGGGAAATTCACCCCTCCACTTT
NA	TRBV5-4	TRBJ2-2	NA	CASSLPVAGYTGELFF	TGTGCCAGCAGCTTGCCGGTGGCAGGTTACACCGGGGAGCTGTTTTTT
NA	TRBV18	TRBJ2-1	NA	CASSAADYNEQFF	TGTGCCAGCTCCGCGGCAGATTACAATGAGCAGTTCTTC
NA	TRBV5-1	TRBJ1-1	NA	CASSLPKQGSMNTEAFF	TGCGCCAGCAGCTTGCCGAAACAGGGATCCATGAACACTGAAGCTTTCTTT
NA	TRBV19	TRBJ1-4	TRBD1	CASVNRGSFEKLFF	TGTGCCAGTGTTAACAGGGGGAGTTTTGAAAAACTGTTTTTT
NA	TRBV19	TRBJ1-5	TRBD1	CASSMGQGHQPQHF	TGTGCCAGTAGTATGGGACAGGGGCATCAGCCCCAGCATTTT
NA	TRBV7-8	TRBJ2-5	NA	CASSSLGTQYF	TGTGCCAGCAGCTCCCTTGGGACCCAGTACTTC
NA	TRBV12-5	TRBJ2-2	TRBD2	CASASRGAGGYTGELFF	TGTGCTAGTGCCTCCCGGGGAGCGGGGGGGTACACCGGGGAGCTGTTTTTT
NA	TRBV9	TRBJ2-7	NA	CASSSSLYEQYF	TGTGCCAGCAGCTCTTCCTTATACGAGCAGTACTTC
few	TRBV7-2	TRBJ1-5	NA	CASSSYGASNQPQHF	TGTGCCAGCAGCTCCTATGGAGCTAGCAATCAGCCCCAGCATTTT
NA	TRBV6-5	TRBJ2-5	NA	CASSTYQETQYF	TGTGCCAGCAGTACGTACCAAGAGACCCAGTACTTC
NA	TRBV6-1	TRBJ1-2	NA	CASSHQGGDGYTF	TGTGCCAGCAGCCACCAGGGTGGAGATGGCTACACCTTC
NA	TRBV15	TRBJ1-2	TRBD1	CATSTGQAEGYGYTF	TGTGCCACCAGCACCGGACAGGCCGAAGGATATGGCTACACCTTC
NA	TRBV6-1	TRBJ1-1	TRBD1	CASRGGQGTEAFF	TGTGCCAGCAGGGGGGGACAGGGTACTGAAGCTTTCTTT